These 3 T cell receptor beta chains came from one sample sequenced in a study of shared clonotypes between healthy human individuals (TCRdb year 2020). CD8 naive samples consisted of CD45RO-negative cells that were positively selected for CCR7, yielding a CD45RA+CCR7+ population without TemRA cells. Libraries were built with the immunoSEQ multiplex PCR assay. This is the immuneACCESS table as TCRdb keeps it, with only in-frame sequences that have V and J called. A part of the clones is gone; compared with another copy, unresolved V genes explain less than half, and the rest is unexplained. For this sample the table gives approximately 600,000 clones, of which about 95% were detected only once. The ten most abundant clones make up approximately 0.11% of the sample. The sample consisted of naive CD8+ T cells sorted from blood. The meaning of the sample's cell subset or site label: CD45RA+CCR7+. These receptors came from a woman aged 25-40 years in good health.

Comment on this clone: Within the sample, other DNA sequences also encode this same CDR3. The chain carries TRBV27 and TRBJ1-1; no clear D gene. V shed 4 bases and J shed 4 bases, with 10 bases lying between them. This CDR3 comprises 13 residues. Looked up from germline, CDR1 is MNHEY and CDR2 is SMNVEV (reference sequence). CDR3 sequence reads: CASSYDMGTEAFF. The CDR3 nucleotides are TGTGCCAGCAGTTACGATATGGGCACTGAAGCTTTCTTT.

This clone was seen just once. J is TRBJ2-6 and V is TRBV11-2, with D unresolved. V lost 5 bases and J lost 0, with 14 bases in between. The length of the CDR3 is 17 residues. Germline V gene lookup returns CDR1 SGHAT and CDR2 FQNNGV. As DNA, the CDR3 is TGTGCCAGCAGCCCGGTGCTGCCAGGCTCTGGGGCCAACGTCCTGACTTTC. This codes for CASSPVLPGSGANVLTF.

The CDR3 nucleotides read TGTGCCAGCAGTGTTCGGCGGGGACTTTACTACGAGCAGTACTTC. This encodes CASSVRRGLYYEQYF. The genes are TRBV5-8 and TRBJ2-7; D may be TRBD2 (6 bases). V was cut by 5 bases and J by 3 bases, with 18 bases left in between. Germline V gives CDR1 SGHTS, CDR2 YDEGEE. The CDR3 runs 15 residues.